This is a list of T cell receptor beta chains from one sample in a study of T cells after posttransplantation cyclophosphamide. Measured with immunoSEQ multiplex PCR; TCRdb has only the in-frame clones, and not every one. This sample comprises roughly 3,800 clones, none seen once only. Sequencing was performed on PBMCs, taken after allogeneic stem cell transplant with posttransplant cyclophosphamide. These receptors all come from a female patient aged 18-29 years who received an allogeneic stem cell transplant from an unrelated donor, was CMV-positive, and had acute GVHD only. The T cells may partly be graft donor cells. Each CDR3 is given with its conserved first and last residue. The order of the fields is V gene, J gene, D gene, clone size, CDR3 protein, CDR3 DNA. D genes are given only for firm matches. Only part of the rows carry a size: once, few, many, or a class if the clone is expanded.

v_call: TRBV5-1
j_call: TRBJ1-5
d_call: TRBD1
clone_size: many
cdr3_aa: CASSEGQGINQPQHF
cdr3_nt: TGCGCCAGCAGCGAGGGACAGGGGATCAATCAGCCCCAGCATTTT

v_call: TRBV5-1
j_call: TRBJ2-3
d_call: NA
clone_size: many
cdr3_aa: CASSLGLAGDTQYF
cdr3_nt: TGCGCCAGCAGCTTGGGGCTAGCAGGAGATACGCAGTATTTT

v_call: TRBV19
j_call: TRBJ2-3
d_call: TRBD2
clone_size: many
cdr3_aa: CASSIRKTSDTDTQYF
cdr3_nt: TGTGCCAGTAGTATACGGAAGACTAGCGACACAGATACGCAGTATTTT

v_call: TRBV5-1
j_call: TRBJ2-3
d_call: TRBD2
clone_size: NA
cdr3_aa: CASSLGLAGGDTQYF
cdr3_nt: TGCGCCAGCAGCTTGGGCCTAGCGGGAGGGGATACGCAGTATTTT

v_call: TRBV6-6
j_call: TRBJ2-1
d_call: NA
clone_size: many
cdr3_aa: CASSQERNEQFF
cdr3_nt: TGTGCCAGCAGTCAAGAGCGGAACGAGCAGTTCTTC

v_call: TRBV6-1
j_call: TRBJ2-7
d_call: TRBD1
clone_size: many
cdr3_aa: CASILGQSGQYF
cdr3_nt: TGTGCCAGCATCCTGGGACAGTCGGGGCAGTACTTC

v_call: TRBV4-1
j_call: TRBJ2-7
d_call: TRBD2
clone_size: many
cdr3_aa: CASSEAGVLSEQYF
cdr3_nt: TGCGCCAGCAGCGAAGCGGGAGTTTTATCCGAGCAGTACTTC

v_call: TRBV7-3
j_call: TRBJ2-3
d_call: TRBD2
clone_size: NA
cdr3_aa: CANSFLPTSGRSDTQYF
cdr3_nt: TGTGCCAACAGCTTTCTTCCGACTAGCGGGAGGTCAGATACGCAGTATTTT

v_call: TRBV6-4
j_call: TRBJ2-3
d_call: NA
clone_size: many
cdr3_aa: CASSPQDRTDTQYF
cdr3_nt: TGTGCCAGCAGTCCACAGGACAGAACAGATACGCAGTATTTT

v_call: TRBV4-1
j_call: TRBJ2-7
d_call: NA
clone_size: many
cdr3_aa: CASSQDLGSLYEQYF
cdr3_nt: TGCGCCAGCAGCCAAGATTTGGGGAGCCTCTACGAGCAGTACTTC

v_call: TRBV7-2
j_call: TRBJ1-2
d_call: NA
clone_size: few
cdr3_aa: CASTSGVGFYGYTF
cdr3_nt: TGTGCCAGCACCAGTGGCGTGGGCTTCTATGGCTACACCTTC

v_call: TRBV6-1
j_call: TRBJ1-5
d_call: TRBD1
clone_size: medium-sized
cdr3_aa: CASSPGQGLNQPQHF
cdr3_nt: TGTGCCAGCAGCCCCGGACAGGGACTCAATCAGCCCCAGCATTTT

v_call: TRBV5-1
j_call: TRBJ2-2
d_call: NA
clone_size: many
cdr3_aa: CASSPGSYTGELFF
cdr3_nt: TGCGCCAGCAGCCCAGGGTCCTACACCGGGGAGCTGTTTTTT

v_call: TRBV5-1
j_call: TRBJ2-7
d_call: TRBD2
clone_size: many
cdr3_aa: CASSLGGLAGGEQQYF
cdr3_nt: TGCGCCAGCAGCTTGGGTGGACTAGCGGGAGGGGAACAGCAGTACTTC

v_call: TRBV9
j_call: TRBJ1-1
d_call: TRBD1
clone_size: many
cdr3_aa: CASSSTGVNTEAFF
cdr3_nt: TGTGCCAGCAGCTCGACAGGGGTGAACACTGAAGCTTTCTTT

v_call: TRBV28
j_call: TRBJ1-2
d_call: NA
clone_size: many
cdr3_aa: CASGQSDYGYTF
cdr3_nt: TGTGCCAGCGGGCAGTCAGACTATGGCTACACCTTC

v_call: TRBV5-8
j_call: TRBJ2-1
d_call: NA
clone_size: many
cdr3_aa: CASSLGTGASYNEQFF
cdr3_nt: TGCGCCAGCAGCTTGGGGACGGGAGCGTCCTACAATGAGCAGTTCTTC

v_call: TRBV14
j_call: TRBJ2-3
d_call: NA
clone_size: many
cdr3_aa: CASSQDISHTGLDTQYF
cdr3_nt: TGTGCCAGCAGCCAAGATATCTCCCACACAGGTCTAGATACGCAGTATTTT

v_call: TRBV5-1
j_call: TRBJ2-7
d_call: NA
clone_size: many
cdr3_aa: CASSLQANSYEQYF
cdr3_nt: TGCGCCAGCAGCTTACAGGCTAACTCCTACGAGCAGTACTTC

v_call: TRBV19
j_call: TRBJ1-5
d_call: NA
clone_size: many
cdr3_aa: CASTQGGYSNQPQHF
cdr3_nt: TGTGCCAGTACCCAAGGAGGGTATAGCAATCAGCCCCAGCATTTT

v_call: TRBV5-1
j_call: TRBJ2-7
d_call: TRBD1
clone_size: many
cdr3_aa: CASSTGTGGKYEQYF
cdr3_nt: TGCGCCAGCAGCACCGGGACAGGGGGAAAATACGAGCAGTACTTC

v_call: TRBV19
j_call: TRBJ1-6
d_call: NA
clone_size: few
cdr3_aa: CASSMDSRFYNSPLHF
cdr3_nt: TGTGCCAGTAGTATGGACTCTCGATTTTATAATTCACCCCTCCACTTT

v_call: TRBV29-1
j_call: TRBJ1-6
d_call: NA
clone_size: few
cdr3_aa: CSVPTEGEGSPLHF
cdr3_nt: TGCAGCGTGCCGACAGAGGGGGAAGGTTCACCCCTCCACTTT

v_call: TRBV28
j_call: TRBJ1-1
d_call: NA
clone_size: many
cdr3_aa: CASSLVGAYEAFF
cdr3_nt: TGTGCCAGCAGTTTGGTAGGGGCATATGAAGCTTTCTTT

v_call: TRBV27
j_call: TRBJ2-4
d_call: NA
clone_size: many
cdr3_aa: CASSLDRWGNIQYF
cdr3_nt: TGTGCCAGCAGTTTAGACAGATGGGGAAACATTCAGTACTTC

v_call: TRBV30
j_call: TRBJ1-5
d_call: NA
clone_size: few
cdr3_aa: CAWSVGQGGNQPQHF
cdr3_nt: TGTGCCTGGAGTGTGGGCCAGGGTGGCAATCAGCCCCAGCATTTT

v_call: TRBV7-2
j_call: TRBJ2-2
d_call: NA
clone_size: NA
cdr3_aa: CASSLALARRSGELFF
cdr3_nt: TGTGCCAGCAGCTTAGCCTTAGCCAGAAGGTCCGGGGAGCTGTTTTTT

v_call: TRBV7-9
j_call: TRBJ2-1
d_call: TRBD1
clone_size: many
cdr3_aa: CASSLEGTVYNEQFF
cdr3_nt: TGTGCCAGCAGCTTAGAAGGGACAGTCTACAATGAGCAGTTCTTC

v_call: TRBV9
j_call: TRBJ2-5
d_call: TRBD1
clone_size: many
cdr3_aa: CASSAGQGVRGTQYF
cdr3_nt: TGTGCCAGCAGCGCGGGACAGGGGGTCCGTGGGACCCAGTACTTC

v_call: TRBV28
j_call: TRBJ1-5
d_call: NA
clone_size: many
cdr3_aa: CASSWSGRDSNQPQHF
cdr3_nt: TGTGCCAGCAGTTGGTCGGGGAGGGATAGCAATCAGCCCCAGCATTTT

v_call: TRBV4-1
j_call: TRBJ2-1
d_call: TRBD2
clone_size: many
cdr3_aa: CASSQDFLAGGVEQFF
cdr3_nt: TGCGCCAGCAGCCAAGATTTCCTAGCGGGGGGGGTTGAGCAGTTCTTC

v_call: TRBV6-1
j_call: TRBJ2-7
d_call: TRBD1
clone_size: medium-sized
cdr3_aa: CASSEAGTGVLYEQYF
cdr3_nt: TGTGCCAGCAGTGAAGCCGGGACAGGGGTCCTCTACGAGCAGTACTTC

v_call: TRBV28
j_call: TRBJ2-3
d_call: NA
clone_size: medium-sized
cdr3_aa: CASSFVAGTDTQYF
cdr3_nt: TGTGCCAGCAGTTTTGTAGCGGGCACAGATACGCAGTATTTT

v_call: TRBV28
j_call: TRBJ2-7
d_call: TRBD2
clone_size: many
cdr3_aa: CASSPLRTSGSSYEQYF
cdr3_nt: TGTGCCAGCAGTCCCCTTCGGACTAGCGGGAGTTCCTACGAGCAGTACTTC

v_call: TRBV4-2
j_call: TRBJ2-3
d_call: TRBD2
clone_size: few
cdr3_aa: CASSQDLAGGPSTDTQYF
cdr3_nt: TGTGCCAGCAGCCAAGATCTAGCGGGAGGGCCTAGCACAGATACGCAGTATTTT

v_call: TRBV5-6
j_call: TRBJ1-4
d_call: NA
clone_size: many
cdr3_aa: CASSLGSGSSGIFF
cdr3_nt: TGTGCCAGCAGCTTGGGGTCGGGATCCAGTGGGATATTTTTT

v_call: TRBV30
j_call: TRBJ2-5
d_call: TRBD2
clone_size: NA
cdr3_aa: CAWSVRAGVNNEQYF
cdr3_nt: TGTGCCTGGAGTGTAAGGGCGGGAGTGAACAATGAGCAGTACTTC

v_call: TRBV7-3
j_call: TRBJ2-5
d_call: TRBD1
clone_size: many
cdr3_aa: CASSLNGQGAYETQYF
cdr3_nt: TGTGCCAGCAGCTTAAACGGACAGGGGGCATATGAGACCCAGTACTTC

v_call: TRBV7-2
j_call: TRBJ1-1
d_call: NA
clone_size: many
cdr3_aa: CASSPLLGGRSTEAFF
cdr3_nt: TGTGCCAGCAGCCCTCTCCTGGGGGGGCGGAGCACTGAAGCTTTCTTT

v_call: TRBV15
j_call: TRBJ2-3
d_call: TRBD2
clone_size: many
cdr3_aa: CATSRDLGGLAGAGTQYF
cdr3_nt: TGTGCCACCAGCAGAGATCTCGGGGGACTAGCGGGAGCCGGGACGCAGTATTTT